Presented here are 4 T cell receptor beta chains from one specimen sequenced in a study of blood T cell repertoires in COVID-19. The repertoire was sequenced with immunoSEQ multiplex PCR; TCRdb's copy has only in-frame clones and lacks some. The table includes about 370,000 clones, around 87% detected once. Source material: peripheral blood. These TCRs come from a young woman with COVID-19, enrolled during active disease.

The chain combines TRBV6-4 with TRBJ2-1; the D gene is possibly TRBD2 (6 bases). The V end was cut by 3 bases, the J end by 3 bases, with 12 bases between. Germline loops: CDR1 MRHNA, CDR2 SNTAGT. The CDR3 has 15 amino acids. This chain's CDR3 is CASSEEGQNYNEQFF. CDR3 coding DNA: TGTGCCAGCAGTGAGGAGGGGCAGAACTACAATGAGCAGTTCTTC.

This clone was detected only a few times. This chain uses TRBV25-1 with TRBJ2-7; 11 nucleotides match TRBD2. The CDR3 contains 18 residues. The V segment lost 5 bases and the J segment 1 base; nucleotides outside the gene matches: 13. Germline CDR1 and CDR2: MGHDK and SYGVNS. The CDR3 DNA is TGTGCCAGCAGTATCCGCGGGTCGATAGCGGGAGGGTCCTACGAGCAGTACTTC. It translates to CASSIRGSIAGGSYEQYF.

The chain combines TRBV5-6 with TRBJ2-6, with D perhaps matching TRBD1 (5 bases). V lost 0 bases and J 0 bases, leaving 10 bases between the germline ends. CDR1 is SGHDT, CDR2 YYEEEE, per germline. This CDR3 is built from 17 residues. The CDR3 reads CASSLVQGSSGANVLTF. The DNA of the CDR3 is TGTGCCAGCAGCTTGGTTCAGGGCTCCTCTGGGGCCAACGTCCTGACTTTC.

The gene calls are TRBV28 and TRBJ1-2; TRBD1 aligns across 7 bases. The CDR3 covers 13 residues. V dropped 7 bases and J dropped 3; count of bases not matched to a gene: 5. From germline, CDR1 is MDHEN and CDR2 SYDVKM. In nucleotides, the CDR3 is TGTGCCAGCACGGACAGGAACTACTATGGCTACACCTTC. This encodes CASTDRNYYGYTF.